Listed below are T cell receptor beta chains from one sample, sequenced in a study of T cell repertoires in cytomegalovirus infection. TCRdb independently ran MiXCR on the reads; one entry per CDR3 protein. This table has about 920,000 distinct CDR3 sequences, 25% to 40% appearing once. Their antigens remain unidentified. This sample comprised cultured CD8+ T cells from PBMCs, obtained from culture after CMV antigen stimulation. The origin of the receptors is a human donor in good health (CMV status not recorded). Some clones in this sample may be carry-over from other donors' samples. The CDR3 runs from the conserved cysteine through the conserved F or W. D genes are given only for firm matches. Only some rows state a clone size, as once, few, many or a class for expanded clones.

j_gene	d_gene	v_gene	abundance	CDR3nt	CDR3aa
TRBJ2-5	TRBD2	TRBV11-3	NA	TGTGCCAGCAGCTTGACTAGCGGGGAGGGGACCCAGTACTTC	CASSLTSGEGTQYF
TRBJ2-1	NA	TRBV6-5	many	TGTGCCAGCAGTTATGAGCAGGGTTATTACAATGAGCAGTTCTTC	CASSYEQGYYNEQFF
TRBJ1-1	NA	TRBV9	NA	TGTGCCAGCAGCCCGGACGGAGGTTTAGTATGGAACACTGAAGCTTTCTTT	CASSPDGGLVWNTEAFF
TRBJ2-3	TRBD2	TRBV7-2	NA	TGTGCCAGCAGCTTAGTTCCTAGCGGGAGCACAGATACGCAGTATTTT	CASSLVPSGSTDTQYF
TRBJ1-1	NA	TRBV7-9	many	TGTGCCAGCAGCACACAAGGTCCTGGGGGAGCTTTCTTT	CASSTQGPGGAFF
TRBJ1-1	NA	TRBV11-2	few	TGTGCCAGCAGCCCCTGGACAGTGGAGGGGTTGAACACTGAAGCTTTCTTT	CASSPWTVEGLNTEAFF
TRBJ1-6	NA	TRBV5-6	many	TGTGCCAGCAGGTACTGGGGGGGAGGGAATTCACCCCTCCACTTT	CASRYWGGGNSPLHF
TRBJ2-5	TRBD1	TRBV7-2	few	TGTGCCAGCACCCGTCGACAGGGGCCAGAGACCCAGTACTTC	CASTRRQGPETQYF
TRBJ2-2	TRBD1	TRBV6-2/TRBV6-3	NA	TGTGCCAGCAGTGCAGCCGGGACAGGGGCCGGGGAGCTGTTTTTT	CASSAAGTGAGELFF
TRBJ1-3	NA	TRBV7-2	few	TGTGCCAGCAGCCCCTTGAGAGGAGGAACTGGAAACACCATATATTTT	CASSPLRGGTGNTIYF
TRBJ2-3	NA	TRBV4-1	NA	TGCGCCAGCAGCCAAGCACGGACCCATAGCACAGATACGCAGTATTTT	CASSQARTHSTDTQYF
TRBJ1-1	NA	TRBV27	NA	TGTGCCAGCAGTTTTGGGGCGCAGGTTACTGAAGCTTTCTTT	CASSFGAQVTEAFF
TRBJ2-1	NA	TRBV7-9	many	TGTGCCAGCAGCTCCCCTGACAGGGAGGATCTCAATGAGCAGTTCTTC	CASSSPDREDLNEQFF
TRBJ2-7	NA	TRBV5-1	NA	TGCGCCAGCAGTATGGACTCGGCCTACGAGCAGTACTTC	CASSMDSAYEQYF
TRBJ2-1	NA	TRBV29-1	NA	TGCAGCGTTGACCCTGGGGGGGGCAGGGATGAGCAGTTCTTC	CSVDPGGGRDEQFF
TRBJ2-3	NA	TRBV4-3	NA	TGCGCCAGCAGCCAAGGGCTTGGGGGGCTTAAGAATACGCAGTATTTT	CASSQGLGGLKNTQYF
TRBJ1-5	NA	TRBV15	NA	TGTGCCACCAGCAGAGTACAGCATAACAATCAGCCCCAGCATTTT	CATSRVQHNNQPQHF
TRBJ1-2	NA	TRBV12-3/TRBV12-4	few	TGTGCCAGCAGGTCTTCCTATGGCTACACCTTC	CASRSSYGYTF
TRBJ1-5	NA	TRBV5-1	NA	TGCGCCAGCAGTTTAGCAGGGAGCCCCAATCAGCCCCAGCATTTT	CASSLAGSPNQPQHF
TRBJ2-1	NA	TRBV6-5	NA	TGTGCCAGCAGTTACTCGACGAGGGGGAATGAGCAGTTCTTC	CASSYSTRGNEQFF
TRBJ2-2	NA	TRBV14	NA	TGTGCCAACAGCCAAGTACGGATCGCGAACACCGGGGAGCTGTTTTTT	CANSQVRIANTGELFF
TRBJ1-1	NA	TRBV12-3/TRBV12-4	few	TGTGCCAGCAGTCCCCGGGAGCGGGTGAACACTGAAGCTTTCTTT	CASSPRERVNTEAFF
TRBJ2-3	TRBD1	TRBV24-1	NA	TGTGCCACCAGATACCAACCGGGACAGGAAGCCACAGATACGCAGTATTTT	CATRYQPGQEATDTQYF
TRBJ2-1	TRBD2	TRBV29-1	NA	TGCAGCGTTGAATCCGGACTAGCGGACGACAATGAGCAGTTCTTC	CSVESGLADDNEQFF
TRBJ2-2	NA	TRBV7-9	few	TGTGCCAGCAGCTTGGACGGGGCGACCGGGGAGCTGTTTTTT	CASSLDGATGELFF
TRBJ1-1	NA	TRBV27	NA	TGTGCCAGCAGGATTACAGGGAACACTGAAGCTTTCTTT	CASRITGNTEAFF
TRBJ1-4	NA	TRBV11-2	NA	TGTGCCAGCAGACCAGGGGAAGTGGAAAAACTGTTTTTT	CASRPGEVEKLFF
TRBJ2-1	NA	TRBV6-2/TRBV6-3	few	TGTGCCAGCCGATACCGGGGGACTGAGCAGTTCTTC	CASRYRGTEQFF
TRBJ1-1	NA	TRBV19	NA	TGTGCCAGTAGTATTTTCCAGGGAACTGAAGCTTTCTTT	CASSIFQGTEAFF
TRBJ2-5	TRBD1	TRBV4-3	NA	TGCGCCAGCAGCCAAGCTGACAGGGGAAGGGAGACCCAGTACTTC	CASSQADRGRETQYF
TRBJ2-5	TRBD2	TRBV5-1	NA	TGCGCCAGCAGCTCCCCCTATTTAGCGGGGGAAGAGACCCAGTACTTC	CASSSPYLAGEETQYF
TRBJ2-1	NA	TRBV20-1	NA	TGCAGTGCTAGTTGGGACCGAGCTGAGCAGTTCTTC	CSASWDRAEQFF
TRBJ1-5	NA	TRBV4-1	few	TGCGCCAGCAGCCAATACAGGGTGGGCAATCAGCCCCAGCATTTT	CASSQYRVGNQPQHF
TRBJ2-7	NA	TRBV3-1	NA	TGTGCCAGCAGCCCAATACCGACCCCCCGAGAGCAGTACTTC	CASSPIPTPREQYF
TRBJ1-1	NA	TRBV7-3	once	TGTGTCAGCAGCACCGGTGGGGGGATGAACACTGAAGCTTTCTTT	CVSSTGGGMNTEAFF
TRBJ1-1	NA	TRBV3-1	NA	TGTGCCAGCAGCCCCCACACCAGCACTGAAGCTTTCTTT	CASSPHTSTEAFF
TRBJ1-1	TRBD1	TRBV5-4	NA	TGTGCCAGCAGCTTTCCACAGGGGACTACTGAAGCTTTCTTT	CASSFPQGTTEAFF
TRBJ2-1	TRBD2	TRBV7-9	few	TGTGCCAGCAGCCGCGTTTCGGGGGGGCACAATGAGCAGTTCTTC	CASSRVSGGHNEQFF
TRBJ1-5	TRBD1	TRBV19	NA	TGTGCCAGTAGGTTTTGGGACAGTAGCAATCAGCCCCAGCATTTT	CASRFWDSSNQPQHF
TRBJ1-1	NA	TRBV15	few	TGTGCCACCAGCAGAGATAGGAGATTGAACACTGAAGCTTTCTTT	CATSRDRRLNTEAFF
TRBJ1-6	TRBD1	TRBV6-1	NA	TGTGCCAGCAGTGAAACGGGACAGCTTAGCTCCTATAATTCACCCCTCCACTTT	CASSETGQLSSYNSPLHF
TRBJ2-5	TRBD2	TRBV7-8	many	TGTGCCAGCAGCTTAGTCCTTGCGGGGGAGCAAGAGACCCAGTACTTC	CASSLVLAGEQETQYF
TRBJ2-1	NA	TRBV6-6	NA	TGTGCCAGCAGTTACGATGTGGTACTAAGCTCCTACAATGAGCAGTTCTTC	CASSYDVVLSSYNEQFF
TRBJ2-3	TRBD1	TRBV5-4	NA	TGTGCCAGCAGGGCTGACAGGGGCACAGATACGCAGTATTTT	CASRADRGTDTQYF
TRBJ2-3	TRBD1	TRBV6-8	few	TGTGCCAGCAGCAAAGAGGGGGCCTTGGGCACAGATACGCAGTATTTT	CASSKEGALGTDTQYF
TRBJ2-7	TRBD2	TRBV7-2	many	TGTGCCAGCAGCCCGCCGGGGGGTCTTAACTACGAGCAGTACTTC	CASSPPGGLNYEQYF
TRBJ2-2	NA	TRBV7-4	NA	TGTGCCAGCAGCTTATTGCATGGGGAGCTGTTTTTT	CASSLLHGELFF
TRBJ1-5	TRBD1	TRBV15	NA	TGTGCCACCAGCAGAGAAGGGGGACAGGGAGGTCTTCAGCCCCAGCATTTT	CATSREGGQGGLQPQHF
TRBJ2-7	NA	TRBV27	NA	TGTGCCAGCAGCCTTCGTACGGGGGGCCATTACGAGCAGTACTTC	CASSLRTGGHYEQYF
TRBJ2-5	NA	TRBV7-9	many	TGTGCCAGCAGCTTAGGGGGCTCAGAAGAGACCCAGTACTTC	CASSLGGSEETQYF
TRBJ2-1	NA	TRBV13	NA	TGTGCCAGCAGCAGTCCAGAGCGAGAAGTCTCCTACAATGAGCAGTTCTTC	CASSSPEREVSYNEQFF
TRBJ2-2	NA	TRBV4-2	NA	TGTGCCAGCAGCCAAGATCCCCGGTTGAAAGGCCGGGAGCTGTTTTTT	CASSQDPRLKGRELFF
TRBJ2-1	TRBD2	TRBV4-1	NA	TGCGCCAGCAGCCAACCGGGACTAGCAAATGAGCAGTTCTTC	CASSQPGLANEQFF
TRBJ2-2	TRBD2	TRBV11-2	NA	TGTGCCAGCAGCCTTAGCGGGGGGGTAACCGGGGAGCTGTTTTTT	CASSLSGGVTGELFF
TRBJ2-1	NA	TRBV27	few	TGTGCCAGCAGTTTTGCAGGGGCGTACAATGAGCAGTTCTTC	CASSFAGAYNEQFF
TRBJ2-1	TRBD2	TRBV11-2	many	TGTGCCAGCAGCTCGACGGGACTAGCGGGTAACAATGAGCAGTTCTTC	CASSSTGLAGNNEQFF
TRBJ2-7	NA	TRBV10-3	NA	TGTGCCATCAGTGCTAGCCAGGGGTTAACCTACGAGCAGTACTTC	CAISASQGLTYEQYF
TRBJ2-3	TRBD2	TRBV5-1	few	TGCGCCAGCAGCTGGGGAACGGGGGGTGGCACAGATACGCAGTATTTT	CASSWGTGGGTDTQYF